These 11 T cell receptor beta chains originate from one sample sequenced in a study of T-cell memory formation after mild COVID-19 (dated by TCRdb to the early 2020s). Preparation of the library involved 5' RACE. Sequencing instrument: Illumina NovaSeq 6000. In-frame beta chains were kept once TCRdb had trimmed the public reads at Q25 with fastp and called clones with MiXCR. Every entry covers one CDR3 protein and lists the most common genes and DNA from its rows. This sample is represented by about 320,000 distinct CDR3 sequences; 14% of them were singletons. Around 20% of the sample belongs to the ten largest clones. The sample was PBMCs or a T cell subset sorted from them (not recorded which). Receptor source: a man aged 18 to 29 who had mild COVID-19 (a few samples of this study predate the infection). The sample titles of this study are shuffled in the database, so cell type and time point are left out; the donor was told from shared clones.

The V call is TRBV27, the J call TRBJ1-5; TRBD1 matches 7 bases. The germline CDR1 and CDR2 sequences are MNHEY and SMNVEV (reference sequence). V lost 2 bases, J lost 6 bases, and 10 bases stayed unmatched. The CDR3 contains 16 residues. This CDR3 is CASSLLFGRGIQPQHF. The CDR3 DNA follows: TGTGCCAGCAGTTTACTTTTCGGCAGGGGGATTCAGCCCCAGCATTTT.

This clonotype has a handful of counts. V and J are TRBV7-3 and TRBJ1-1; D ambiguous. This CDR3 contains 15 residues. Trimming left V 5 bases short and J 4 bases short, with 17 bases between. CDR1 is SGHTA, CDR2 FQGTGA, per germline. This CDR3 reads CASSLMTPLGTEAFF. The CDR3 bases are TGTGCCAGCAGCCTAATGACCCCTTTGGGCACTGAAGCTTTCTTT.

This clonotype was observed many times. This chain uses TRBV3-1 with TRBJ2-3; no definite D call. The CDR3 loop spans 15 amino acids. CDR1 LGHDT and CDR2 YNNKEL come from the germline V gene (reference sequence). The V gene lost 0 bases and the J gene lost 2 bases, with 9 bases spanning the gap. This CDR3 reads CASSQEWKDTDTQYF. As DNA, the CDR3 is TGTGCCAGCAGCCAAGAGTGGAAGGACACAGATACGCAGTATTTT.

The chain joins TRBV3-1 to TRBJ2-1, with D uncertain. This CDR3 has 15 amino acids. Germline values: CDR1 LGHDT, CDR2 YNNKEL (reference sequence). V lost 0 bases and J lost 5, with 11 bases in between. The CDR3 DNA is TGTGCCAGCAGCCAAGATCCACACGTAGACAATGAGCAGTTCTTC. Translating gives CASSQDPHVDNEQFF.

In the case of this clonotype: One end of the junction does not line up with germline, which may come from a read error. This chain connects TRBV6-2 or TRBV6-3 to TRBJ2-3, with 10 positions matching TRBD1. The CDR3 is 13 residues long. Germline CDR1 and CDR2: MNHEY and SVGEGT. The chain's CDR3 is CASSYSSGQGIGF. CDR3 nucleotide sequence: TGTGCCAGCAGTTACTCGTCGGGACAGGGGATAGGATTT.

This clonotype was counted ten times or more. V gene TRBV28 combines with J gene TRBJ2-3; possibly TRBD1 for D (6 bases). CDR1 is MDHEN, CDR2 SYDVKM, per germline. Trimming shortened V by 6 bases and J by 7 bases, and 11 bases separated the two germline ends. This CDR3 contains 12 residues. CDR3 region: CASRGDIYTQYF. CDR3 sequence (DNA): TGTGCCAGCAGGGGGGACATTTATACGCAGTATTTT.

The chain combines TRBV6-1 with TRBJ2-3, with D possibly matching TRBD1 (6 bases). The CDR3 contains 17 residues. The germline V gene has CDR1 MNHNS and CDR2 SASEGT. V was clipped by 7 bases and J by 4 bases, with 24 bases between them. As DNA, the CDR3 is TGTGCCAGCATGGTAGGGCCCGAGACAGGTTTGTCAGATACGCAGTATTTT. Translation: CASMVGPETGLSDTQYF.

CDR3 sequence reads: CASSLDRVAQPQHF. Here the CDR3 DNA reads TGTGCCAGCAGTTTGGACAGGGTTGCTCAGCCCCAGCATTTT. V and J are TRBV12-3 or TRBV12-4 and TRBJ1-5, with 8 bases aligning to TRBD1. There are 14 residues in the CDR3. Germline trimming cut 3 bases from V and 6 bases from J; bases unmatched to any gene: 4.

This clonotype has more than one count but fewer than ten. V is TRBV20-1 and J is TRBJ2-1, with no clear D. V was pared by 6 bases and J by 13 bases, with 13 bases between. CDR3 size: 10 residues. Germline assignment: CDR1 DFQATT and CDR2 SNEGSKA (reference sequence). In DNA form, the CDR3 reads TGCAGTGCGTGGACCGAAGGACAGTTCTTC. This encodes CSAWTEGQFF.

This clonotype was picked up a small number of times. The J gene is TRBJ2-7, the V gene TRBV4-1; 8 positions match TRBD1. Unmatched junction bases numbered 5, after V lost 1 base and J lost 3 bases. This CDR3 region has 15 residues. Germline V CDR1 and CDR2: MGHRA, YSYEKL. Here the CDR3 DNA reads TGCGCCAGCAGCCAAGTAATGGACAGGGACTACGAGCAGTACTTC. This encodes CASSQVMDRDYEQYF.

The chain carries TRBV12-5 and TRBJ2-1; D is unclear. Looked up from germline, CDR1 is LGHNT and CDR2 is FRNRAP. CDR3 size: 13 residues. The germline V and J ends were trimmed by 6 bases and 10 bases, with 16 bases remaining between them. In nucleotides, the CDR3 is TGTGCTAGTGGCCCCCCGGACGGGCGCGAGCAGTTCTTC. Translated: CASGPPDGREQFF.